Below, 5 T cell receptor beta chains from the same sample are listed, as sequenced in a study of Ad26.COV2.S vaccination and SARS-CoV-2 variants. Only in-frame clones appear in the TCRdb table, and some are missing; sequencing was by immunoSEQ multiplex PCR. The sample shows a few hundred thousand clones, roughly 80% of them seen only once. Treatment meaning: around 19 received Ad26.COV2.S at low or high dose, single or two shots; a few received placebo; per-sample allocation not given. Each sample was drawn 63 days after the first injection (of vaccine or placebo). Source: peripheral blood, taken in a trial of Ad26.COV2.S vaccine versus placebo. The receptors stem from a person aged 18 to 59 who received the Ad26.COV2.S COVID-19 vaccine or a placebo.

The V call is TRBV7-3, the J call TRBJ2-2; the D gene is possibly TRBD1 (6 bases). V lost 2 bases to trimming and J lost 3 bases, with 13 bases between them. The CDR3 has 16 amino acids. From germline, CDR1 is SGHTA and CDR2 FQGTGA. The CDR3 here is CASSLLGRGDTGELFF. The CDR3, as DNA: TGTGCCAGCAGCTTATTGGGCAGGGGTGACACCGGGGAGCTGTTTTTT.

As to this clone: This specimen includes other DNA sequences encoding the same CDR3. V is TRBV6-1 and J is TRBJ2-7, with no clear D. Germline-derived CDR1 and CDR2 are MNHNS and SASEGT. This CDR3 is 11 amino acids long. V lost 0 bases, J lost 3 bases, and 0 bases lay in between. CDR3 amino acids: CASSEAYEQYF. The CDR3 nucleotides are TGTGCCAGCAGTGAAGCCTACGAGCAGTACTTC.

The J gene is TRBJ1-4, the V gene TRBV3-1 (or the pseudogene TRBV3-2); the D is unclear. Trimming removed 2 bases from V and 4 bases from J, with 8 bases in between. The CDR3 runs 14 residues. Germline V lookup: CDR1 LGHDT, CDR2 YNNKEL (reference sequence). This chain's CDR3 is CASSQQPRNEKLFF. CDR3 sequence (DNA): TGTGCCAGCAGCCAACAGCCTCGTAATGAAAAACTGTTTTTT.

V and J are TRBV6-5 and TRBJ1-1; the D is unclear. The CDR3 runs to 12 residues. Trimming stripped 8 bases from V and 2 bases from J, with 9 bases between. Germline CDR1 reads MNHEY; CDR2 reads SVGAGI. CDR3 nucleotides: TGTGCCAGCTCGGCGGGTAACACTGAAGCTTTCTTT. Its protein is CASSAGNTEAFF.

This clone appeared a single time. This rearrangement joins TRBV25-1 to TRBJ1-1; maybe TRBD1 (5 bases). The V end was cut by 7 bases, the J end by 5 bases, with 14 bases between. The CDR3 is 13 residues long. Germline V gene lookup returns CDR1 MGHDK and CDR2 SYGVNS. The DNA for the CDR3 is TGTGCCAGCACCCGGGGCAGGGCGACTGAAGCTTTCTTT. This gives the protein CASTRGRATEAFF.